The TCR beta chain described here comes from a study of T-cell memory formation after mild COVID-19. The CDR3 covers 15 residues. CDR1 and CDR2 from the germline V gene are SGHNT and YYREEE (reference sequence). Trimming shortened V by 4 bases and J by 2 bases, and 12 bases separated the two germline ends. TCRdb ran MiXCR on the 5' RACE reads and lists one entry per CDR3 protein. Of 250,000 or so distinct CDR3 sequences in the sample, 18% are singletons; the top ten hold under 30%. The receptor's source is a man aged 18 to 35 who had mild COVID-19 (a few samples of this study predate the infection). Cell type and time point are not known. The rearrangement links TRBV5-4 to TRBJ2-2; maybe TRBD1 (6 bases). The sample consisted of PBMCs or a T cell subset sorted from them (not recorded which). The CDR3, as DNA: TGTGCCAGCAGCGTGGACAGCCAAAACACCGGGGAGCTGTTTTTT. Amino acids: CASSVDSQNTGELFF.